This T cell receptor (beta chain) is drawn from a study of Graves' ophthalmopathy and Graves' hyperthyroidism. Beta-chain TCR CDR3 regions were amplified from RNA transcripts. HTBI-primed first-round RT-PCR preceded second-round multiplex PCR. A single record per CDR3 protein comes from TCRdb applying MiXCR to the multiplex PCR reads. There are about 550,000 distinct CDR3 sequences in the sample; under 40% occur only once, and 3.5% to 5% lies in the top ten. Germline loops: CDR1 SGHTA, CDR2 FQGNSA. The V end was cut by 1 base, the J end by 8 bases, with 18 bases between. The CDR3 is made up of 16 amino acids. This clonotype was seen only a few times.

The sequencing input was peripheral blood or thyroid tissue (not recorded which). This sequence was found in an adult man with Graves' hyperthyroidism. V gene TRBV7-2 combines with J gene TRBJ2-1; a weak D match, TRBD1 (7 bases). The CDR3 region is CASSLEGSGRGYEQFF. CDR3 DNA: TGTGCCAGCAGCTTAGAGGGTAGCGGCAGGGGGTATGAGCAGTTCTTC. Looking up the rest from reference TRBV7-2 and TRBJ2-1 gives the full variable domain: GAGVSQSPSNKVTEKGKDVELRCDPISGHTALYWYRQSLGQGLEFLIYFQGNSAPDKSGLPSDRFSAERTGGSVSTLTIQRTQQEDSAVYLCASSLEGSGRGYEQFFGPGTRLTVL.